A selection of T cell receptor beta chains follows, all from one sample in a study of neoadjuvant nivolumab and ipilimumab in lung cancer. Clones were sequenced by immunoSEQ multiplex PCR, and TCRdb holds only the in-frame ones, with some missing. The sample records around 24,000 clones, about 81% being singletons. The sequenced sample was tumor tissue, obtained after neoadjuvant nivolumab, alone or with ipilimumab, at or shortly before surgery. Every receptor here comes from an adult with non-small cell lung cancer. Both conserved end residues are part of each CDR3. A D gene is named only where the DNA matches it firmly. Rows may omit the clone size; those that give it use once, few, many or a size class.

clone_size: NA; j_call: TRBJ1-3; v_call: TRBV7-2; d_call: NA; cdr3_nt: TGTGCCAGCAGCTTAGAGGTCGGAACTGGAAACACCATATATTTT; cdr3_aa: CASSLEVGTGNTIYF
clone_size: once; j_call: TRBJ1-1; v_call: TRBV11-3; d_call: NA; cdr3_nt: TGTGCCAGCAGCTCTCAGCCTATGAACACTGAAGCTTTCTTT; cdr3_aa: CASSSQPMNTEAFF
clone_size: NA; j_call: TRBJ2-7; v_call: TRBV19; d_call: TRBD2; cdr3_nt: TGTGCCAGTAGTATAACCCCCTGGACTAGCGGGAGGGCCCTTTTCTCCTACGAGCAGTACTTC; cdr3_aa: CASSITPWTSGRALFSYEQYF
clone_size: NA; j_call: TRBJ2-7; v_call: TRBV18; d_call: TRBD2; cdr3_nt: TGTGCCAGCTCACCCGACTTGCTCCGGACCGTCTCCTCCGGGGAGGGCGAGCAGTACTTC; cdr3_aa: CASSPDLLRTVSSGEGEQYF
clone_size: NA; j_call: TRBJ2-2; v_call: TRBV19; d_call: TRBD1; cdr3_nt: TGTGCCAGTAGTATAGGGCCCCCGGGACAGGGGAACACCGGGGAGCTGTTTTTT; cdr3_aa: CASSIGPPGQGNTGELFF
clone_size: NA; j_call: TRBJ2-7; v_call: TRBV18; d_call: TRBD1; cdr3_nt: TGTGCCAGCTCACCACCGGGACAGGGGACCCGGTACGAGCAGTACTTC; cdr3_aa: CASSPPGQGTRYEQYF
clone_size: NA; j_call: TRBJ2-7; v_call: TRBV7-6; d_call: NA; cdr3_nt: TGTGCCAGCAGCTCGCTTGAGCACTCCTACGAGCAGTACTTC; cdr3_aa: CASSSLEHSYEQYF
clone_size: NA; j_call: TRBJ2-5; v_call: TRBV11-2; d_call: TRBD2; cdr3_nt: TGTGCCAGCAGCTTAGGAGGCACTAGCGGGAGTGGGGAGACCCAGTACTTC; cdr3_aa: CASSLGGTSGSGETQYF
clone_size: NA; j_call: TRBJ2-3; v_call: TRBV6-5; d_call: NA; cdr3_nt: TGTGCCAGCAGTTACTCTTGGTCAGATACGCAGTATTTT; cdr3_aa: CASSYSWSDTQYF
clone_size: NA; j_call: TRBJ1-3; v_call: TRBV29-1; d_call: NA; cdr3_nt: TGCAGCACCGTCCGGCGGAGCTCTGGAAACACCATATATTTT; cdr3_aa: CSTVRRSSGNTIYF
clone_size: NA; j_call: TRBJ2-7; v_call: TRBV5-1; d_call: NA; cdr3_nt: TGCGCCAGCAGTTCGGATTCGAACTACGAGCAGTACTTC; cdr3_aa: CASSSDSNYEQYF
clone_size: NA; j_call: TRBJ1-2; v_call: TRBV29-1; d_call: NA; cdr3_nt: TGCAGCGTTGGACAGCCGAACTATGGCTACACCTTC; cdr3_aa: CSVGQPNYGYTF
clone_size: NA; j_call: TRBJ1-5; v_call: TRBV11-3; d_call: TRBD1; cdr3_nt: TGTGCCAGCAGCCAGGGGGGGGGCGCCGGCAATCAGCCCCAGCATTTT; cdr3_aa: CASSQGGGAGNQPQHF
clone_size: once; j_call: TRBJ1-1; v_call: TRBV29-1; d_call: NA; cdr3_nt: TGCAGCGTCGGACCGGGACGCCTGAACACTGAAGCTTTCTTT; cdr3_aa: CSVGPGRLNTEAFF
clone_size: NA; j_call: TRBJ2-5; v_call: TRBV7-9; d_call: NA; cdr3_nt: TGTGCCAGCAGCCGTCTCCAGGGAGAAGAGACCCAGTACTTC; cdr3_aa: CASSRLQGEETQYF
clone_size: NA; j_call: TRBJ2-1; v_call: TRBV15; d_call: TRBD2; cdr3_nt: TGTGCCACCAGTGCGGGAGGGCCGGTGAAGCAGTTCTTC; cdr3_aa: CATSAGGPVKQFF
clone_size: NA; j_call: TRBJ2-5; v_call: TRBV30; d_call: NA; cdr3_nt: TGTGCCTGGTCCCCACGGCTCCCAGAGACCCAGTACTTC; cdr3_aa: CAWSPRLPETQYF
clone_size: NA; j_call: TRBJ2-3; v_call: TRBV18; d_call: NA; cdr3_nt: TGTGCCAGCTCACCAAGTCCCCGCACAGATACGCAGTATTTT; cdr3_aa: CASSPSPRTDTQYF
clone_size: NA; j_call: TRBJ1-1; v_call: TRBV7-9; d_call: NA; cdr3_nt: TGTGCCAGCAGCTCCTTTGCCACAGTTTCACACACTGAAGCTTTCTTT; cdr3_aa: CASSSFATVSHTEAFF
clone_size: NA; j_call: TRBJ1-1; v_call: TRBV2; d_call: NA; cdr3_nt: TGTGCCAGCACCACCGGCCAGGTCCCGGAAGCTTTCTTT; cdr3_aa: CASTTGQVPEAFF
clone_size: NA; j_call: TRBJ1-1; v_call: TRBV9; d_call: NA; cdr3_nt: TGTGCCAGCAGCGTCCTACCGACGGTGGGAAACACTGAAGCTTTCTTT; cdr3_aa: CASSVLPTVGNTEAFF
clone_size: NA; j_call: TRBJ2-1; v_call: TRBV28; d_call: NA; cdr3_nt: TGTGCCAGCAGCCGCCAACGGGACGAGCAGTTCTTC; cdr3_aa: CASSRQRDEQFF
clone_size: NA; j_call: TRBJ1-5; v_call: TRBV6-1; d_call: NA; cdr3_nt: TGTGCCAGCAGTGAAGCGGGGCCCCGACGGACCCAGCATTTT; cdr3_aa: CASSEAGPRRTQHF
clone_size: NA; j_call: TRBJ1-1; v_call: TRBV5-1; d_call: TRBD1; cdr3_nt: TGCGCCAGCAGCTTGAGGGGGCAGGTGGTCACTGAAGCTTTCTTT; cdr3_aa: CASSLRGQVVTEAFF
clone_size: once; j_call: TRBJ2-7; v_call: TRBV7-9; d_call: NA; cdr3_nt: TGTGCCAGCAGCTTAACGGCTCTCGGAAGGGGAGAGCAGTACTTC; cdr3_aa: CASSLTALGRGEQYF
clone_size: once; j_call: TRBJ2-5; v_call: TRBV6-5; d_call: NA; cdr3_nt: TGTGCCAGCAGTTACTCACGAACGCTTCAAGAGACCCAGTACTTC; cdr3_aa: CASSYSRTLQETQYF
clone_size: NA; j_call: TRBJ1-5; v_call: TRBV5-4; d_call: NA; cdr3_nt: TGTGCCAGCAGCTTGGCCGGGAATAGCAATCAGCCCCAGCATTTT; cdr3_aa: CASSLAGNSNQPQHF
clone_size: NA; j_call: TRBJ1-2; v_call: TRBV5-1; d_call: NA; cdr3_nt: TGCGCCAGCAGCCCAGACGTGGACTATGGCTACACCTTC; cdr3_aa: CASSPDVDYGYTF
clone_size: NA; j_call: TRBJ1-2; v_call: TRBV18; d_call: TRBD1; cdr3_nt: TGTGCCAGCTCACCATCGGGACAGCTAGAATATGGCTACACCTTC; cdr3_aa: CASSPSGQLEYGYTF
clone_size: NA; j_call: TRBJ2-1; v_call: TRBV6-5; d_call: TRBD2; cdr3_nt: TGTGCCAGCAGTGGGAGGGCTAGCGGGGCCCGGGAGCAGTTCTTC; cdr3_aa: CASSGRASGAREQFF
clone_size: NA; j_call: TRBJ2-1; v_call: TRBV29-1; d_call: NA; cdr3_nt: TGCAGCGTTGAAGAGAGGACTATTCGGGGGAACAATGAGCAGTTCTTC; cdr3_aa: CSVEERTIRGNNEQFF
clone_size: NA; j_call: TRBJ2-7; v_call: TRBV10-3; d_call: NA; cdr3_nt: TGTGCCATCAGCCCCGGAGGGAACGAGCAGTACTTC; cdr3_aa: CAISPGGNEQYF
clone_size: NA; j_call: TRBJ1-2; v_call: TRBV18; d_call: NA; cdr3_nt: TGTGCCAGCTCACCATCCCGGGATAACTTCTATGGCTACACCTTC; cdr3_aa: CASSPSRDNFYGYTF
clone_size: NA; j_call: TRBJ2-5; v_call: TRBV9; d_call: NA; cdr3_nt: TGTGCCAGCAGCGAGGGGACCGCATCCCAAGAGACCCAGTACTTC; cdr3_aa: CASSEGTASQETQYF
clone_size: few; j_call: TRBJ2-1; v_call: TRBV20-1; d_call: NA; cdr3_nt: TGCAGTGCTTCAGGGTTGGATGAGCAGTTCTTC; cdr3_aa: CSASGLDEQFF
clone_size: NA; j_call: TRBJ1-2; v_call: TRBV11-2; d_call: TRBD1; cdr3_nt: TGTGCCAGCAGTTGGGACAGCGATGGCTACACCTTC; cdr3_aa: CASSWDSDGYTF
clone_size: NA; j_call: TRBJ2-3; v_call: TRBV29-1; d_call: TRBD2; cdr3_nt: TGCAGCGTGGTAGCTAGCGGGAGTGTCACAGATACGCAGTATTTT; cdr3_aa: CSVVASGSVTDTQYF
clone_size: NA; j_call: TRBJ2-7; v_call: TRBV19; d_call: NA; cdr3_nt: TGTGCCAGTAGTATCCCCGGTGGCTACGAGCAGTACTTC; cdr3_aa: CASSIPGGYEQYF
clone_size: NA; j_call: TRBJ2-2; v_call: TRBV29-1; d_call: TRBD1; cdr3_nt: TGCAGCGTTTCACCAGGGGGTCGGTCCGGGGAGCTGTTTTTT; cdr3_aa: CSVSPGGRSGELFF
clone_size: NA; j_call: TRBJ2-7; v_call: TRBV30; d_call: TRBD1; cdr3_nt: TGTGCCTGGGCGAAAGGGGGACAGTACTACGAGCAGTACTTC; cdr3_aa: CAWAKGGQYYEQYF
clone_size: few; j_call: TRBJ2-7; v_call: TRBV10-2; d_call: NA; cdr3_nt: TGCGCCAGCTCGGACAGATGGTCCTACGAGCAGTACTTC; cdr3_aa: CASSDRWSYEQYF
clone_size: NA; j_call: TRBJ2-4; v_call: TRBV11-2; d_call: TRBD1; cdr3_nt: TGTGCCAGCAGCTTGTGGACAGGGGGAGCTCAAAACATTCAGTACTTC; cdr3_aa: CASSLWTGGAQNIQYF
clone_size: few; j_call: TRBJ1-4; v_call: TRBV7-2; d_call: TRBD1; cdr3_nt: TGTGCCAGCAGCGCCGACAGGGGCTTTAATGAAAAACTGTTTTTT; cdr3_aa: CASSADRGFNEKLFF
clone_size: few; j_call: TRBJ2-5; v_call: TRBV2; d_call: NA; cdr3_nt: TGTGCCACCAGACTTCAAGAGACCCAGTACTTC; cdr3_aa: CATRLQETQYF
clone_size: NA; j_call: TRBJ2-2; v_call: TRBV18; d_call: NA; cdr3_nt: TGTGCCAGCTCACCACCTAACAACGCGAACACCGGGGAGCTGTTTTTT; cdr3_aa: CASSPPNNANTGELFF
clone_size: NA; j_call: TRBJ2-3; v_call: TRBV7-9; d_call: NA; cdr3_nt: TGTGCCAGCAGCTCTCTAGACGTAACAGATACGCAGTATTTT; cdr3_aa: CASSSLDVTDTQYF
clone_size: NA; j_call: TRBJ2-1; v_call: TRBV2; d_call: NA; cdr3_nt: TGTGCCAGCAGGGTCGCCCCTGGGATTGGCGGTGTGAATGAGCAGTTCTTC; cdr3_aa: CASRVAPGIGGVNEQFF
clone_size: NA; j_call: TRBJ2-5; v_call: TRBV19; d_call: NA; cdr3_nt: TGTGCCAACCAAGCGCCCCAAGAGACCCAGTACTTC; cdr3_aa: CANQAPQETQYF
clone_size: NA; j_call: TRBJ1-1; v_call: TRBV10-1; d_call: TRBD1; cdr3_nt: TGCGCCAGCAGTGAGACCGGGACAGAGAACACTGAAGCTTTCTTT; cdr3_aa: CASSETGTENTEAFF
clone_size: NA; j_call: TRBJ2-7; v_call: TRBV18; d_call: TRBD2; cdr3_nt: TGTGCCAGCTCTCATACTAGCGGTAACTACGAGCAGTACTTC; cdr3_aa: CASSHTSGNYEQYF
clone_size: NA; j_call: TRBJ2-7; v_call: TRBV11-2; d_call: NA; cdr3_nt: TGTGCCAGCAGCTTCGGTCCTAGCTCCTACGAGCAGTACTTC; cdr3_aa: CASSFGPSSYEQYF
clone_size: NA; j_call: TRBJ2-3; v_call: TRBV9; d_call: TRBD2; cdr3_nt: TGTGCCAGCAGCATTCGACTAGCGGGAGGTGATACGCAGTATTTT; cdr3_aa: CASSIRLAGGDTQYF